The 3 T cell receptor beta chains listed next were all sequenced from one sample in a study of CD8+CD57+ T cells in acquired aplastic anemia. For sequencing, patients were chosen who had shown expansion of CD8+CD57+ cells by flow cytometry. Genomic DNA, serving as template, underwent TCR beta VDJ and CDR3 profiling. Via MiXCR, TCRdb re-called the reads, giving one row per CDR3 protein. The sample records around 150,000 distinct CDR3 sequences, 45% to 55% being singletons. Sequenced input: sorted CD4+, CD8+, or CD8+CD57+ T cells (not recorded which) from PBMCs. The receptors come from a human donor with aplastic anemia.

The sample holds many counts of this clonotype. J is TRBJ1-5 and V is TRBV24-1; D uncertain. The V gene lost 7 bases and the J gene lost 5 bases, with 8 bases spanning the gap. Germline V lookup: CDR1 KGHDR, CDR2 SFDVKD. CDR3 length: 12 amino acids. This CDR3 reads CATRQSDQPQHF. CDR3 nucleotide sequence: TGTGCCACCAGACAGTCTGATCAGCCCCAGCATTTT.

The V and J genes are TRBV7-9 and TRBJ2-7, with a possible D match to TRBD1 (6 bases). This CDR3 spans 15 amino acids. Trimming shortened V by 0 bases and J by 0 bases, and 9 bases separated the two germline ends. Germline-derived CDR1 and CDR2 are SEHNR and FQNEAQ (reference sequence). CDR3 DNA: TGTGCCAGCAGCTTAGCGCTGGACAGCTCCTACGAGCAGTACTTC. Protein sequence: CASSLALDSSYEQYF.

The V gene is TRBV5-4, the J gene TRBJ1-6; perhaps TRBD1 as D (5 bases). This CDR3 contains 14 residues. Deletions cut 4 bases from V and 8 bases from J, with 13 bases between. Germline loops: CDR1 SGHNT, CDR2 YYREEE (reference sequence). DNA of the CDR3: TGTGCCAGCAGCCTGACAGAAGAGTATTCACCCCTCCACTTT. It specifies CASSLTEEYSPLHF.